This T cell receptor (beta chain) is drawn from a study of CD8 T cells in Susac syndrome. RNA, at about 0.45 to 1 ug, was reverse transcribed with random hexamers. Amplification of TCR beta CDR3 across 54 Vbeta and 13 Jbeta was performed with immunoSEQ multiplex PCR. Each CDR3 protein gets one entry after TCRdb re-called the immunoSEQ multiplex PCR reads with MiXCR. Of about 200,000 distinct CDR3 sequences detected, 95% appear once; the ten largest clones hold about 0.1%. The CDR3 covers 14 residues. V dropped 4 bases and J dropped 5 bases, with 15 bases sitting between them. CDR1 and CDR2 (germline): SQVTM, ANQGSEA. Controls matched for sex and age were healthy donors.

This clonotype was sampled from a human donor in good health. The sample taken for sequencing was CD4+ T cells from PBMCs. The V call is TRBV29-1, the J call TRBJ2-1; D not resolved. The CDR3 nucleotides are TGCAGCGTTGGAAAGGGAATCGCGCACAATGAGCAGTTCTTC. Its translation: CSVGKGIAHNEQFF.